The rows below give T cell receptor beta chains drawn from one sample of a study of T cell changes during pregnancy in multiple sclerosis. Libraries were prepared by immunoSEQ multiplex PCR; TCRdb keeps only in-frame clonotypes and omits some of them. The table has approximately 92,000 clones, 80% to 95% seen once. This material consisted of peripheral blood, taken in the first trimester of pregnancy. All receptors derive from a female donor with multiple sclerosis, enrolled in a pregnancy study. CDR3s leave out the opening cysteine and the closing phenylalanine or tryptophan.

V gene,J gene,CDR3 protein
TRBV9,TRBJ2-7,ASSVGTGVEQY
TRBV27,TRBJ2-3,ASSLSWEYTDTQY
TRBV7-2,TRBJ2-7,ASSLSGGWDEQY
TRBV28,TRBJ2-7,ASVRVNEQY
TRBV9,TRBJ2-3,ASSAGSGGVGSTDTQY
TRBV5-4,TRBJ2-1,ASSAGLPSSYNEQF
TRBV19,TRBJ1-1,ASSIGGQGVNTEAF
TRBV4-3,TRBJ1-1,ASSSGGGTEAF
TRBV29-1,TRBJ2-2,SVRTGIGELF
TRBV2,TRBJ2-2,ASSRTSANTGELF
TRBV29-1,TRBJ2-1,SVDQVTDEQF
TRBV9,TRBJ2-3,ASSVGKRGGTDTQY
TRBV7-9,TRBJ2-3,ASSNFGGTDTQY
TRBV18,TRBJ2-5,ASSRLGETQY
TRBV18,TRBJ1-2,ASSPDSSTGGYT
TRBV7-6,TRBJ2-1,ASTGGRDEQF
TRBV12-2,TRBJ2-5,ASRLHRAKTQY
TRBV6-1,TRBJ2-5,ASSDGQGGWETQY
TRBV7-9,TRBJ2-2,ASSLPGRIRDTGELF
TRBV18,TRBJ2-1,ASSLGIYNEQF
TRBV7-2,TRBJ2-1,ASSGTGFHNEQF
TRBV11-3,TRBJ2-5,ASSHAGAGETQY
TRBV14,TRBJ2-7,ASSHGSSYEQY
TRBV7-9,TRBJ2-5,ASSPPGETQY
TRBV6-6,TRBJ2-1,ASTYSRMNEQF
TRBV14,TRBJ2-2,ASSQDWAVTGELF
TRBV7-2,TRBJ2-2,ASSLGGTGPAGELF
TRBV7-2,TRBJ2-7,ASSRRGVDEQY
TRBV29-1,TRBJ2-3,SVGRGSTDTQY
TRBV28,TRBJ2-3,ASSFVDTQY
TRBV4-2,TRBJ2-7,ASSQDMGGSDEQY
TRBV7-9,TRBJ2-3,ASGGAGEVDTQY
TRBV7-9,TRBJ1-1,ASSPQGTGGAGTEAF
TRBV5-1,TRBJ2-5,ASSGSPGTKETQY
TRBV5-1,TRBJ2-1,ASSLATRPAYNEQF
TRBV7-8,TRBJ2-1,ASSPAQRESYNEQF
TRBV5-6,TRBJ2-7,ASSARTSRAYEQY
TRBV28,TRBJ1-5,ASSPGQDNQPQH
TRBV27,TRBJ1-1,ASSTSRITGSTEAF
TRBV6-1,TRBJ2-3,ASSGLRGPDTQY
TRBV5-1,TRBJ2-7,ASSLGPSGTHEQY
TRBV9,TRBJ2-5,ASSAGGGVIETQY
TRBV4-1,TRBJ2-3,ASSLDGGSTDTQY
TRBV2,TRBJ2-1,ASSYSTGF
TRBV25-1,TRBJ2-3,ASGTGTDTQY
TRBV7-2,TRBJ1-1,ASSLGPGAAEAF